The 5 T cell receptor beta chains in this list originate from one sample, sequenced in a study of cytomegalovirus exposure and HLA in healthy donors listed by TCRdb under 2017. Receptor libraries were prepared by the immunoSEQ multiplex PCR assay. For the multiplex PCR, a mixture combining 60 forward primers for TCR Vbeta segments and 13 reverse primers for TCR Jbeta segments was used. The table comes from immuneACCESS by way of TCRdb, which keeps in-frame sequences with V and J called. Part of the clones is missing from these tables; in studies checked, under half for an unresolved V gene and the rest for unknown reasons. The sample yields under 200,000 clones; around 83% were counted once. The ten largest clones take up 0.96% of the sample. Sequencing used PBMCs. The source is a girl aged 2-10 years in good health and CMV-seropositive.

This clone is a singleton in its sample. The chain links TRBV28 to TRBJ2-3; TRBD1 agrees at 7 bases. Unmatched junction bases numbered 6, after V lost 4 bases and J lost 2 bases. The CDR3 covers 15 residues. In germline, CDR1 is MDHEN, CDR2 SYDVKM. This CDR3 is CASSSPGQYTDTQYF. In DNA form, the CDR3 reads TGTGCCAGCAGTTCACCGGGACAGTACACAGATACGCAGTATTTT.

V and J are TRBV5-1 and TRBJ2-3; 8 nucleotides align to TRBD2. The CDR3 consists of 16 residues. Trimming cost V 3 bases and J 2 bases; bases outside gene matches: 8. Germline loops: CDR1 SGHRS, CDR2 YFSETQ. CDR3 nucleotide sequence: TGCGCCAGCAGCTCCCGGCGGGGGGAGATCACAGATACGCAGTATTTT. This translates into CASSSRRGEITDTQYF.

The genes are TRBV28 and TRBJ1-1; D possibly corresponds to TRBD1 (5 bases). Trimming pared 8 bases from V and 0 bases from J, leaving 10 bases between. The CDR3 spans 13 residues. From germline, CDR1 is MDHEN and CDR2 SYDVKM. The CDR3 loop reads CASGKGLNTEAFF. In DNA form, the CDR3 reads TGTGCCAGCGGTAAGGGGCTGAACACTGAAGCTTTCTTT.

About this clone itself: The junction shows a germline mismatch at one end, possibly a read error. This CDR3 is CASSPMDRGYGYAF. Here the CDR3 DNA reads TGTGCCAGCAGTCCTATGGACAGGGGCTATGGCTACGCCTTC. This chain uses TRBV27 with TRBJ1-2; 9 bases are shared with TRBD1. Germline loops: CDR1 MNHEY, CDR2 SMNVEV (reference sequence). The CDR3 is 14 residues long.

The chain employs TRBV5-1 and TRBJ2-5; TRBD2 matches at 14 bases. CDR3 length: 15 residues. V was clipped by 3 bases and J by 3 bases; unmatched bases: 1. Germline CDR1 reads SGHRS; CDR2 reads YFSETQ. DNA of the CDR3: TGCGCCAGCAGCTGGGGACTAGCGGGAGAAGAGACCCAGTACTTC. Translating gives CASSWGLAGEETQYF.